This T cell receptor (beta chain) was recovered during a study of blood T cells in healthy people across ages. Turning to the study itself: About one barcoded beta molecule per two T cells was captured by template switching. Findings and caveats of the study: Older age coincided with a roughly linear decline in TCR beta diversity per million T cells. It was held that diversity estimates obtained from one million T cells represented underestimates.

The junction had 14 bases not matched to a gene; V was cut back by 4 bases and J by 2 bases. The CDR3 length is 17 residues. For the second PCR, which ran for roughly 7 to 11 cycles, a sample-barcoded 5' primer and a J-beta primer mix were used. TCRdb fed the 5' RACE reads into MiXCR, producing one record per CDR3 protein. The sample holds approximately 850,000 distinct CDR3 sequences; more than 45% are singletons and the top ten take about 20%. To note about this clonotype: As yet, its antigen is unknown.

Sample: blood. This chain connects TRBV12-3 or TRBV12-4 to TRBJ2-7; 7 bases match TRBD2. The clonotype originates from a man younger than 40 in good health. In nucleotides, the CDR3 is TGTGCCAGCAGTTCCGTAGTGCGGGAGAAAAGCCCCTACGAGCAGTACTTC. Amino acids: CASSSVVREKSPYEQYF.